Below, one T cell receptor beta chain is given with its context. Antigen unknown. The data stem from a study of CD8+CD57+ T cells in acquired aplastic anemia. Background on the study: Sorted CD4+ and CD8+ cells gave a mean 3.2 ug DNA, range roughly 0.18 to 27.4 ug. Study-wide points: Overlap between patients and controls comprised some 31 CD8+ CDR3 sequences.

CDR1 SGHVS and CDR2 FQNEAQ come from the germline V gene. This CDR3 is 16 amino acids long. Trimming at V came to 6 bases and at J to 4 bases, leaving 12 bases not matched to a gene. Profiles of TCR beta VDJ and CDR3 were generated from a genomic DNA template. TCRdb passed the reads through MiXCR, listing each CDR3 protein once. This sample has 250,000 to 300,000 distinct CDR3 sequences, with roughly three fifths found just once. The TCR originated in a human donor with severe aplastic anemia or a healthy control (not recorded which). Specimen: sorted CD4+, CD8+, or CD8+CD57+ T cells (not recorded which) from PBMCs. The V and J genes are TRBV7-8 and TRBJ2-1; 7 bases are a match to TRBD2. The CDR3 bases are TGTGCCAGCAGTGATAAGGGCGGGAGCTTATACAATGAGCAGTTCTTC. It yields the protein CASSDKGGSLYNEQFF.